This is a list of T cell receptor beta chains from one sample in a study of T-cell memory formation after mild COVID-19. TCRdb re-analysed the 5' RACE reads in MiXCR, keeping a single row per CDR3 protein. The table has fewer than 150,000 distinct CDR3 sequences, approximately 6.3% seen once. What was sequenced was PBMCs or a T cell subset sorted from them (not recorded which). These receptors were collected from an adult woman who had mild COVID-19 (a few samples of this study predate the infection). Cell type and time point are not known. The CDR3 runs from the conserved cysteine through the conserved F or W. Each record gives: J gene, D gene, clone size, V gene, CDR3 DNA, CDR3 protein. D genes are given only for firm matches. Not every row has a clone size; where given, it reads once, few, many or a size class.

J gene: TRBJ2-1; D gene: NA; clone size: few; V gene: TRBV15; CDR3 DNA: TGTGCCACCAGCAGAGATTTACGGGGGCAGGGGCAAACTTCTAACAATGAGCAGTTCTTC; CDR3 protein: CATSRDLRGQGQTSNNEQFF
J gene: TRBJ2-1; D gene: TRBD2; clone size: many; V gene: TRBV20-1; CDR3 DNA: TGCAGTGCAAAGGGACTAGCGGGAGTGATCTCCTACAATGAGCAGTTCTTC; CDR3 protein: CSAKGLAGVISYNEQFF
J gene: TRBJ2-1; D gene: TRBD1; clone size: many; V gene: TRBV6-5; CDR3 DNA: TGTGCCAGCAGTTACTCAAGACAGGGGGCTGGTGAGCAGTTCTTC; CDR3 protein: CASSYSRQGAGEQFF
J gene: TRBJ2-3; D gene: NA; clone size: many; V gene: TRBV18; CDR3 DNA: TGTGCCAGCTCACCGACGACAGATACGCAGTATTTT; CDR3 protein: CASSPTTDTQYF
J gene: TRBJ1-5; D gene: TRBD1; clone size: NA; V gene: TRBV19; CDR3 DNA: TGTGCCAGTAGTATAACAGGGGTTCGTGGCAATCAGCCCCAGCATTTT; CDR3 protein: CASSITGVRGNQPQHF
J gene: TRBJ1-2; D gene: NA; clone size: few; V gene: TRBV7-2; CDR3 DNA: TGTGCCAGCACAAAGACCCTCTTCGGAGGCTACACCTTC; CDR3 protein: CASTKTLFGGYTF
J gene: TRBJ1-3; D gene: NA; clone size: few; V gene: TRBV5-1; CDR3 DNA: TGCGCCAGCAGCTCAGACCCGGGGACCGGAAACACCATATATTTT; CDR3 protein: CASSSDPGTGNTIYF
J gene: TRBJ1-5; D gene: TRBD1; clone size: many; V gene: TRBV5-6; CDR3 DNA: TGTGCCAGCAGCTCACAGGGGAATAGCAATCAGCCCCAGCATTTT; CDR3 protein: CASSSQGNSNQPQHF
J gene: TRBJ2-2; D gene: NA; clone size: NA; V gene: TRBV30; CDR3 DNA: TGTGCCTGGGAGACCAGGGTCTTTCGCGGGGAGCTGTTTTTT; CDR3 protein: CAWETRVFRGELFF
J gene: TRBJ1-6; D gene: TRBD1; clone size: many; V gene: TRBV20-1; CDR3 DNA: TGCAGTGCTAGAGGCTCAGGGGGTAATTCACCCCTCCACTTT; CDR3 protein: CSARGSGGNSPLHF
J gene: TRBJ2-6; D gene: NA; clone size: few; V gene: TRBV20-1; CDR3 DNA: TGCAGTTGTGGTGTTGAGGGTGGAGGGGCCAACGTCCTGACTTTC; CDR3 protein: CSCGVEGGGANVLTF
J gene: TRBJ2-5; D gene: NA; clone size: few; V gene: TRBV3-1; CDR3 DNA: TGTGCCAGCAGTCACTCTACAGCGTACCAAGAGACCCAGTACTTC; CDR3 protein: CASSHSTAYQETQYF
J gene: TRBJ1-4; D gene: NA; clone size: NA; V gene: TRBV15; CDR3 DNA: TGTGCCGTAGGGGCAACTAATGAAAAACTGTTTTTT; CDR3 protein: CAVGATNEKLFF
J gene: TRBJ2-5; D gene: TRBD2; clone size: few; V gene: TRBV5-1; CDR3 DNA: TGCGCCAGCAGCTCCTGGACTAGCGGTAAAGAGACCCAGTACTTC; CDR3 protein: CASSSWTSGKETQYF
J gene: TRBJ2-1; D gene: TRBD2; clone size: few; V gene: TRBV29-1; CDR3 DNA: TGCAGCGTTGGACGGTGGACTAGCCAAAACTCCTACAATGAGCAGTTCTTC; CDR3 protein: CSVGRWTSQNSYNEQFF
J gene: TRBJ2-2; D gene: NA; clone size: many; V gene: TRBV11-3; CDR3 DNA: TGTGCCAGCAGCTCCGTCAGACCGAACACCGGGGAGCTGTTTTTT; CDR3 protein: CASSSVRPNTGELFF
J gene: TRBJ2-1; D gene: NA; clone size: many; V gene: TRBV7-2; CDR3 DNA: TGTGCCAGCAGCTTATCGGGGCGGCAGAGTAATGAGCAGTTCTTC; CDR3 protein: CASSLSGRQSNEQFF